This paragraph covers one T cell receptor (beta chain) sequence. The V gene lost 2 bases and the J gene lost 0 bases, with 13 bases spanning the gap. Germline CDR1 is SGHTA and CDR2 is FQGTGA. This CDR3 has 16 residues. These data are taken from a study of identifying expanded T cells in peripheral blood. The protocol was immunoSEQ multiplex PCR, while the TCRdb copy is restricted to in-frame clones and leaves out a portion. This table holds 100,000 or so clones, approximately 88% found once. The J gene is TRBJ1-1, the V gene TRBV7-3; D is undetermined. This TCR was sampled from a person aged 18 to 75 in good health. Input material: blood. The CDR3 region is CASSLGSADMNTEAFF. The CDR3 DNA reads as TGTGCCAGCAGCTTAGGGTCGGCAGACATGAACACTGAAGCTTTCTTT. The full variable domain, completed using reference TRBV7-3 and TRBJ1-1, is GAGVSQTPSNKVTEKGKYVELRCDPISGHTALYWYRQSLGQGPEFLIYFQGTGAADDSGLPNDRFFAVRPEGSVSTLKIQRTERGDSAVYLCASSLGSADMNTEAFFGQGTRLTVV.